The following is a T cell receptor (beta chain) sequence with its context. What it binds is unknown. The sample comes from a study of T cell repertoires in cytomegalovirus infection. Study in general: CMV epitopes that were recently identified and HLA-C-restricted were used alongside well-studied HLA-B-restricted ones.

TCRdb re-derived calls from the reads in MiXCR, one entry per CDR3 protein. The repertoire holds 700,000 to 950,000 distinct CDR3 sequences, with over 25% as singletons. Germline CDR1 is MNHEY and CDR2 is SVGAGI. The CDR3 spans 15 residues. V shed 0 bases and J shed 4 bases, with 12 bases lying between them. This specimen was cultured CD8+ T cells from PBMCs, taken from culture after CMV antigen stimulation. The rearrangement uses TRBV6-5 and TRBJ2-5; maybe TRBD1 (5 bases). This clonotype was obtained from a human donor in good health (CMV status not recorded). Some clones in this sample may be carry-over from other donors' samples. DNA for the CDR3: TGTGCCAGCAGTTACTCGGTGTCAGGGATAGAGACCCAGTACTTC. It is translated as CASSYSVSGIETQYF.